These 7 T cell receptor beta chains originate from one sample sequenced in a study of shared clonotypes between healthy human individuals. Profiled with immunoSEQ multiplex PCR; TCRdb holds only in-frame clones, not every one. This table holds around 1.4 million clones, roughly 98.5% found once. Sequenced sample: naive CD4+ T cells sorted from blood. Subset of the sample: CD45RA+ positively selected. These receptors were obtained from a man aged 25-40 years in good health.

This sequence joins TRBV28 and TRBJ2-1; TRBD2 matches at 9 bases. Germline V gene lookup returns CDR1 MDHEN and CDR2 SYDVKM. The CDR3 sequence is 16 residues long. V was pared by 3 bases and J by 9 bases, with 12 bases of the junction left unmatched. The CDR3: CASSFGTSSRRGEQFF. The CDR3 nucleotides read TGTGCCAGCAGTTTTGGGACTAGCTCCCGGCGGGGTGAGCAGTTCTTC.

This chain connects TRBV2 to TRBJ1-2, with 7 bases identical to TRBD1. J was trimmed by 9 bases and V by 4 bases; bases with no gene match: 14. This CDR3 spans 15 amino acids. The germline V gene has CDR1 SNHLY and CDR2 FYNNEI. The CDR3 is CASSAGTARPWSYTF. In DNA form, the CDR3 reads TGTGCCAGCAGTGCCGGGACAGCCAGACCCTGGAGCTACACCTTC.

The chain recombines TRBV6-5 with TRBJ2-1; D gene ambiguous. Trimming pared 6 bases from V and 5 bases from J, leaving 5 bases between. From germline, CDR1 is MNHEY and CDR2 SVGAGI. CDR3 size: 11 residues. This CDR3 reads CASSGNNEQFF. The CDR3 DNA sequence: TGTGCCAGCAGCGGAAACAATGAGCAGTTCTTC.

This clone was detected only once. CDR3 region: CASSPRTITDTQYF. CDR3 bases: TGTGCCAGCAGCCCCCGGACGATCACAGATACGCAGTATTTT. This chain links TRBV7-9 with TRBJ2-3; D is unresolved. CDR3 length: 14 amino acids. The germline CDR1 and CDR2 sequences are SEHNR and FQNEAQ (reference sequence). Deletions cut 5 bases from V and 2 bases from J, with 11 bases between. The full variable domain, in which reference TRBV7-9 and TRBJ2-3 provide the parts outside the CDR3, is DTGVSQNPRHKITKRGQNVTFRCDPISEHNRLYWYRQTLGQGPEFLTYFQNEAQLEKSRLLSDRFSAERPKGSFSTLEIQRTEQGDSAMYLCASSPRTITDTQYFGPGTRLTVL.

The J gene is TRBJ1-5, the V gene TRBV2; D is unresolved. The V and J ends lost 5 bases and 0 bases respectively, with 8 bases between them. Germline V gives CDR1 SNHLY, CDR2 FYNNEI. The CDR3 sequence is 14 residues long. The CDR3 is CASSRQYSNQPQHF. The CDR3, as DNA: TGTGCCAGCAGTCGACAATATAGCAATCAGCCCCAGCATTTT.

This clone was seen only once. Germline and junction disagree at one end, which may indicate a read error. This chain connects TRBV29-1 to TRBJ2-5, with TRBD2 matching over 7 bases. The CDR3 loop spans 15 amino acids. Germline V lookup: CDR1 SQVTM, CDR2 ANQGSEA. The CDR3 spells CSTVGEPGGGPSLNF. The CDR3 DNA follows: TGCAGCACTGTGGGGGAACCGGGCGGGGGACCCTCATTGAACTTC.

The count of this clone is one. The J gene is TRBJ1-1, the V gene TRBV25-1, with unresolved D. The V gene's germline CDR1 is MGHDK and CDR2 SYGVNS. The V end lost 7 bases, the J end lost 2 bases, and 14 bases lay between the germline ends. The CDR3 extends over 14 amino acids. The DNA for the CDR3 is TGTGCCAGCAAAGGGTCACCTCCAAACACTGAAGCTTTCTTT. This encodes CASKGSPPNTEAFF.